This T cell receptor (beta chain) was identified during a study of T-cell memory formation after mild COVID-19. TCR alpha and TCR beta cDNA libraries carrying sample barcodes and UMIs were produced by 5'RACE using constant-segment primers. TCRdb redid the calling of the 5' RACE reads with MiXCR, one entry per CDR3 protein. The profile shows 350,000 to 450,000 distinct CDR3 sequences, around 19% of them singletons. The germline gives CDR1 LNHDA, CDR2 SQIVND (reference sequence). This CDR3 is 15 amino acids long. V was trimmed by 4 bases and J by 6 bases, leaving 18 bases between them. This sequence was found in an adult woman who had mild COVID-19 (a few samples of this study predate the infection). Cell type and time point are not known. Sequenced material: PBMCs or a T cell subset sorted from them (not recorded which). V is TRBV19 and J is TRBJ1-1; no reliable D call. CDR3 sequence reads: CASSRAGVSRAEAFF. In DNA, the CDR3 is TGTGCCAGTAGTAGAGCCGGGGTCAGCCGGGCTGAAGCTTTCTTT.